The 8 T cell receptor beta chains reported below all come from one sample, sequenced in a study of cytomegalovirus exposure and HLA in healthy donors. Vbeta (60) and Jbeta (13) primers were used in the PCR. Some clones are missing from TCRdb's copy, which holds only in-frame ones; the method was immunoSEQ multiplex PCR. The sample carries approximately 240,000 clones, around four fifths recorded once. Sequencing was carried out using PBMCs. These receptors all stem from a woman aged 40 to 50 in good health and CMV-seronegative.

V usage is TRBV5-4 and J usage is TRBJ2-2; D unresolved. Per the germline V gene, CDR1 is SGHNT and CDR2 is YYREEE (reference sequence). V was shortened by 1 base and J by 6 bases, with 13 bases between the two germline ends. The CDR3 has 15 residues. The CDR3: CASSLSRHGAGELFF. In nucleotides, the CDR3 is TGTGCCAGCAGCTTGTCTCGGCACGGAGCCGGGGAGCTGTTTTTT.

V is TRBV6-1 and J is TRBJ2-3; D remains unclear. Germline CDR1 and CDR2: MNHNS and SASEGT. V lost 4 bases and J lost 3, with 8 bases in between. The CDR3 length is 13 residues. The CDR3 loop reads CASSGLLTDTQYF. In nucleotides, the CDR3 is TGTGCCAGCAGTGGGCTCTTAACAGATACGCAGTATTTT.

The V and J genes are TRBV5-1 and TRBJ2-7; D might be TRBD2 (7 bases). The CDR3 covers 15 residues. CDR1 and CDR2 from the germline V gene are SGHRS and YFSETQ. Trimming cost V 4 bases and J 0 bases, with 14 bases left between them. This CDR3 reads CASSTAGGPSYEQYF. The DNA for the CDR3 is TGCGCCAGCAGCACTGCCGGGGGGCCCTCCTACGAGCAGTACTTC.

V usage is TRBV29-1 and J usage is TRBJ2-5; 7 bases align to TRBD1. V lost 3 bases, J lost 2 bases, and 6 bases stayed unmatched. CDR1 is SQVTM, CDR2 ANQGSEA, per germline. The CDR3 runs 14 residues. The CDR3 sequence: CSVDEQGTQETQYF. For the CDR3, the DNA is TGCAGCGTTGATGAACAGGGGACACAAGAGACCCAGTACTTC.

The rearrangement uses TRBV5-3 and TRBJ1-3; 7 bases are shared with TRBD1. TRBV5-3 is flagged as an ORF with uncertain function. J gave up 0 bases and V 4 bases, and 13 bases lay outside the gene matches. This CDR3 region has 18 residues. The CDR3 nucleotides are TGTGCCAGAAGCCTCGACATGGACAGGCGACGCTCTGGAAACACCATATATTTT. Protein: CARSLDMDRRRSGNTIYF.

This chain joins TRBV5-1 and TRBJ1-3, with 7 bases aligning to TRBD1. Trimming took 8 bases from V and 4 from J; bases not matched to a gene: 9. The CDR3 has 14 residues. CDR1 and CDR2 from the germline V gene are SGHRS and YFSETQ. The CDR3 spells CASSDGTVGNTIYF. In DNA, the CDR3 is TGCGCCAGTAGTGACGGGACAGTAGGAAACACCATATATTTT.

V is TRBV7-2 and J is TRBJ2-1, with 7 nucleotides matching TRBD2. The germline CDR1 and CDR2 sequences are SGHTA and FQGNSA. V lost 5 bases, J lost 5 bases, and 9 bases stayed unmatched. The CDR3 sequence is 15 residues long. The CDR3 region is CASSPALAGDNEQFF. The DNA of the CDR3 is TGTGCCAGCAGCCCCGCTCTTGCGGGGGACAATGAGCAGTTCTTC.

The chain joins TRBV6-1 to TRBJ1-5; D call uncertain. The CDR3 covers 15 residues. Trimming pared 2 bases from V and 4 bases from J, leaving 12 bases between. Per the germline V gene, CDR1 is MNHNS and CDR2 is SASEGT. CDR3 loop: CASSERSGGNQPQHF. For the CDR3, the DNA is TGTGCCAGCAGTGAACGGTCTGGCGGAAATCAGCCCCAGCATTTT.